This TCR beta chain was documented in a study of cytomegalovirus exposure and HLA in healthy donors (dated by TCRdb to about 2017). Context from the whole study: According to a later analysis, one platform produced both the 100 to 150 validation repertoires and the approximately 670 repertoires of the first cohort. Along with the roughly 700-subject first cohort, a separate validation cohort of 120 different subjects was used. The study was designed to test whether signatures of past pathogen exposure could be identified by cataloging public T cell receptors. High-throughput TCR immunosequencing, statistical association of individual TCRs with disease status, and machine learning were combined to predict cytomegalovirus infection status.

The donors belonged to the validation cohort of approximately 130 subjects, which was separate from the roughly 670-subject first cohort. The method behind the library was the immunoSEQ multiplex PCR assay. The authors' analysis ran thus. To diagnose cytomegalovirus status from the catalog of TCR beta chain sequences, a statistical classification framework was built. The table comes from immuneACCESS by way of TCRdb, which keeps in-frame sequences with V and J called. Part of the clones is missing from these tables; in studies checked, under half for an unresolved V gene and the rest for unknown reasons. For V, J and clone size, that table is used; D and trimming come from the DNA. This sample lists 98,000 or so clones; approximately 94% were detected once. The top ten clonotypes cover 0.67% of the sample. Turning to this clone: Its target antigen remains unknown. No base qualities exist here, and no much larger clone lies one base off it.

The germline V gene sets CDR1 to SGDLS and CDR2 to YYNGEE. Measured from the cysteine to the phenylalanine, the CDR3 is 16 residues long. The entry retains the CDR3 DNA only, 48 bases that are in frame from base 1. V ends up 3 bases short and J 0 bases short, with an unmatched junction base count of 6. The full study reports these points: Across donors, most TCR sequences were observed very rarely, whereas some public TCRs were present in many individuals. Subsequent analysis determined that TCRs grouped into clusters in the first cohort also showed a tendency toward co-occurrence across the approximately 120 validation repertoires, and about 94% of cluster scores exceeded 0. In the study, about 150 TCR beta chains were listed as associated with cytomegalovirus. The authors suggested that the approach could potentially be extended to other disease states and immunological phenotypes. In vitro tests confirmed that a few of the cytomegalovirus-associated TCR beta chains recognize cytomegalovirus antigens. A later analysis lacked HLA typing for the validation cohort, so it scored co-occurrence in that cohort across all 110 or so repertoires. The classifier was reported to diagnose cytomegalovirus status with high specificity and sensitivity in both the original and validation cohorts.

The sequenced sample consisted of PBMCs. The chain links TRBV9 with TRBJ2-1; TRBD2 fits 7 bases in the junction. The TCR comes from a woman aged 18-35 years in good health and CMV-seronegative. This receptor carries the CDR3 CASSASGGSSYNEQFF. The DNA is as follows: TGTGCCAGCAGCGCCTCGGGCGGGAGCTCCTACAATGAGCAGTTCTTC.